This passage covers 17 T cell receptor beta chains from one sample sequenced in a study of cytomegalovirus exposure and HLA in healthy donors. Primers included in the PCR were 60 Vbeta and 13 Jbeta primers. The assay was immunoSEQ multiplex PCR, and TCRdb's table has in-frame clones only and misses some. Recorded for this sample: fewer than 75,000 clones. Sequencing input: PBMCs. The receptors come from a boy aged 10-17 years in good health and CMV-seronegative.

The V and J genes are TRBV28 and TRBJ1-6; D is ambiguous. V lost 6 bases to trimming and J lost 7 bases, with 25 bases between them. CDR3 size: 18 residues. The germline gives CDR1 MDHEN, CDR2 SYDVKM. CDR3 coding DNA: TGTGCCAGCAGCCTATTGAGCCTCCAATCGGGAAAAAATTCACCCCTCCACTTT. Protein product: CASSLLSLQSGKNSPLHF. Filled out from reference TRBV28 and TRBJ1-6, the complete variable domain reads DVKVTQSSRYLVKRTGEKVFLECVQDMDHENMFWYRQDPGLGLRLIYFSYDVKMKEKGDIPEGYSVSREKKERFSLILESASTNQTSMYLCASSLLSLQSGKNSPLHFGNGTRLTVT.

V gene TRBV6-1 combines with J gene TRBJ2-7, with unresolved D. The CDR3 has 12 amino acids. The V gene lost 5 bases and the J gene lost 7 bases, with 12 bases spanning the gap. The germline V gene has CDR1 MNHNS and CDR2 SASEGT. Here the CDR3 reads CASSFAQTEQYF. CDR3 nucleotides: TGTGCCAGCAGTTTCGCCCAGACAGAGCAGTACTTC.

The chain couples TRBV6-5 to TRBJ2-7, with D unresolved. Germline CDR1 is MNHEY and CDR2 is SVGAGI. The CDR3 extends over 13 amino acids. V lost 7 bases and J 2 bases, leaving 12 bases between the germline ends. CDR3: CASTQTGTYEQYF. DNA of the CDR3: TGTGCCAGCACCCAAACGGGTACCTACGAGCAGTACTTC.

For the CDR3, the DNA is TGCGCCAGCAGCTTACAGCCGAACACCGGGGAGCTGTTTTTT. This encodes CASSLQPNTGELFF. This chain links TRBV5-1 with TRBJ2-2; D unclear. V was cut by 2 bases and J by 0 bases, with 5 bases left in between. Germline V gene sequence: CDR1 SGHRS, CDR2 YFSETQ. This CDR3 contains 14 residues.

The chain is built from TRBV7-9 and TRBJ2-2, with 7 bases that match TRBD1. The CDR3 runs to 15 residues. CDR1 and CDR2 from the germline V gene are SEHNR and FQNEAQ (reference sequence). With 5 bases clipped from V and 6 bases from J, the junction kept 9 bases outside the gene matches. Here the CDR3 DNA reads TGTGCCAGCAGCACCCAGACAGGGTACGCCGGGGAGCTGTTTTTT. Translated, it gives CASSTQTGYAGELFF.

This CDR3 is CASSLQGAYEQYF. CDR3 DNA sequence: TGTGCCAGCAGCTTGCAGGGGGCATACGAGCAGTACTTC. The J gene is TRBJ2-7, the V gene TRBV5-8, with 8 bases aligning to TRBD1. The CDR3 has 13 amino acids. The V segment lost 1 base and the J segment 4 bases; nucleotides outside the gene matches: 1. Germline V gene sequence: CDR1 SGHTS, CDR2 YDEGEE. Based on the CDR3 plus reference TRBV5-8 and TRBJ2-7, the full variable domain is EAGVTQSPTHLIKTRGQQATLRCSPISGHTSVYWYQQALGLGLQFLLWYDEGEERNRGNFPPRFSGRQFPNYSSELNVNALELEDSALYLCASSLQGAYEQYFGPGTRLTVT.

The V gene is TRBV15, the J gene TRBJ1-5; TRBD1 agrees at 7 bases. The V gene's germline CDR1 is LNHNV and CDR2 YYDKDF (reference sequence). The CDR3 covers 15 residues. V shed 5 bases, J shed 0 bases, and the junction held 4 bases outside the gene matches. CDR3 DNA: TGTGCCACCAGCGCCGGGACAGATAGCAATCAGCCCCAGCATTTT. Its protein is CATSAGTDSNQPQHF.

The chain joins TRBV7-2 to TRBJ2-7, with D tentatively TRBD2 (5 bases). V was pared by 5 bases and J by 2 bases, with 16 bases between. The germline CDR1 and CDR2 sequences are SGHTA and FQGNSA. The CDR3 extends over 15 amino acids. The CDR3 bases are TGTGCCAGCAGCCTAGGTCGGGGTGCGCCCTACGAGCAGTACTTC. This gives the protein CASSLGRGAPYEQYF.

The rearrangement uses TRBV7-9 and TRBJ2-5; TRBD2 matches 9 bases. Trimming removed 1 base from V and 1 base from J; junction bases left unmatched: 4. The CDR3 loop spans 16 amino acids. The germline gives CDR1 SEHNR, CDR2 FQNEAQ (reference sequence). In DNA, the CDR3 is TGTGCCAGCAGCTTAGGAGCGGGGGGCCGCCAAGAGACCCAGTACTTC. It encodes CASSLGAGGRQETQYF.

This chain joins TRBV14 and TRBJ1-1, with a weak D call TRBD1 (5 bases). Trimming removed 4 bases at V and 2 bases at J, with 20 bases between. Germline V gives CDR1 SGHDN, CDR2 FVKESK. The CDR3 sequence is 17 residues long. CDR3 bases: TGTGCCAGCAGCCCTCAGGGATCCGGCTTGTCAAACACTGAAGCTTTCTTT. Encoded protein: CASSPQGSGLSNTEAFF.

V gene TRBV11-1 combines with J gene TRBJ1-2; TRBD1 agrees at 8 bases. V was clipped by 5 bases and J by 5 bases; unmatched bases: 1. CDR1 is SGHAT, CDR2 FQDESV, per germline (reference sequence). This CDR3 spans 12 amino acids. DNA of the CDR3: TGTGCCAGCAGCAGACAGGGGTATGGCTACACCTTC. Amino acid sequence: CASSRQGYGYTF.

J is TRBJ2-5 and V is TRBV29-1; the match to TRBD1 covers 11 bases. This CDR3 contains 14 residues. V was clipped by 6 bases and J by 5 bases; unmatched bases: 8. Germline CDR1 SQVTM, CDR2 ANQGSEA. CDR3 region: CSVDGQGAWETQYF. The CDR3, as DNA: TGCAGCGTGGACGGACAGGGGGCGTGGGAGACCCAGTACTTC.

This chain joins TRBV27 and TRBJ2-6; tentative D call: TRBD1 (6 bases). Germline V gene data show CDR1 as MNHEY and CDR2 as SMNVEV (reference sequence). The V and J ends lost 5 bases and 1 base respectively, with 15 bases between them. This CDR3 region has 17 residues. CDR3 residues: CASSGGQYSSGANVLTF. CDR3 nucleotide sequence: TGTGCCAGCAGTGGCGGACAGTACTCATCTGGGGCCAACGTCCTGACTTTC.

The chain links TRBV19 to TRBJ1-5; 7 nucleotides align to TRBD1. This CDR3 region has 16 residues. Trimming at V came to 5 bases and at J to 6 bases, leaving 13 bases not matched to a gene. Germline V gene data show CDR1 as LNHDA and CDR2 as SQIVND (reference sequence). CDR3 DNA sequence: TGTGCCAGTAGTCCTCCACAGGGCTCAGGGGGTCAGCCCCAGCATTTT. Translation gives CASSPPQGSGGQPQHF.

The gene calls are TRBV19 and TRBJ2-5; 9 nucleotides match TRBD1. The CDR3 runs 15 residues. Germline loops: CDR1 LNHDA, CDR2 SQIVND (reference sequence). The trim removed 6 bases at V and 5 bases at J, leaving 10 bases unmatched. CDR3 DNA sequence: TGTGCCAGTAGCCGGGACAGGGACGAGGGGGAGACCCAGTACTTC. Encoded protein: CASSRDRDEGETQYF.

The chain employs TRBV5-1 and TRBJ1-4; 8 nucleotides agree with TRBD1. Trimming at V came to 1 base and at J to 2 bases, leaving 10 bases not matched to a gene. Germline V lookup: CDR1 SGHRS, CDR2 YFSETQ. The CDR3 sequence is 18 residues long. The CDR3 nucleotides are TGCGCCAGCAGCTTGCAGGAAACAGGGGGTTGGACTAATGAAAAACTGTTTTTT. This codes for CASSLQETGGWTNEKLFF.

With regard to this clone: The sample contains more than one DNA sequence encoding this CDR3. The chain uses TRBV10-3 and TRBJ1-5, with D unresolved. Per the germline V gene, CDR1 is ENHRY and CDR2 is SYGVKD. Trimming shortened V by 3 bases and J by 7 bases, and 10 bases separated the two germline ends. The CDR3 consists of 13 residues. The CDR3 spells CAISDGPNQPQHF. CDR3 coding DNA: TGTGCCATCAGTGACGGTCCTAACCAGCCCCAGCATTTT.